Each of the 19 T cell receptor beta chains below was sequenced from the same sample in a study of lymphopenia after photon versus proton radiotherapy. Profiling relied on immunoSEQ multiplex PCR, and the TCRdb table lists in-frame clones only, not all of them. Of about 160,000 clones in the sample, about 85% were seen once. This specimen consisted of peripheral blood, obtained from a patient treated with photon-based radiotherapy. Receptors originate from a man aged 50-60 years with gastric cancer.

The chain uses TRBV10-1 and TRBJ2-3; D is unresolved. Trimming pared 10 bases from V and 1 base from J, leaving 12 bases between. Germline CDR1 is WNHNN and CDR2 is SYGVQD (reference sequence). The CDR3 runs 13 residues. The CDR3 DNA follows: TGCGCCACCAGGAACGGGCGCACAGATACGCAGTATTTT. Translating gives CATRNGRTDTQYF.

The CDR3 spells CASSLGGGQAYEQYF. In DNA form, the CDR3 reads TGCGCCAGCAGCTTGGGCGGGGGGCAAGCCTACGAGCAGTACTTC. The chain joins TRBV5-1 to TRBJ2-7; TRBD2 aligns across 8 bases. J gave up 2 bases and V 0 bases, and 4 bases lay outside the gene matches. Looked up from germline, CDR1 is SGHRS and CDR2 is YFSETQ. This CDR3 spans 15 amino acids.

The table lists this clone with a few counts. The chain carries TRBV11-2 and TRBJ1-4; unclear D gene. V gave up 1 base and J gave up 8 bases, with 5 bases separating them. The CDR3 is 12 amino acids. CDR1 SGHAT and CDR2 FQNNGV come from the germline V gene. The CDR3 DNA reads TGTGCCAGCAGCTTAGCCCGCGAAAAACTGTTTTTT. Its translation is CASSLAREKLFF.

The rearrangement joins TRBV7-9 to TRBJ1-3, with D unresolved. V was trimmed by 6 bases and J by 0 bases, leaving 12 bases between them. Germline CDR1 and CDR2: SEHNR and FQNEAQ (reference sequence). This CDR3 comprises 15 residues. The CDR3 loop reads CASSGRRDSGNTIYF. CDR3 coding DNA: TGTGCCAGCAGTGGCCGTAGGGACTCTGGAAACACCATATATTTT.

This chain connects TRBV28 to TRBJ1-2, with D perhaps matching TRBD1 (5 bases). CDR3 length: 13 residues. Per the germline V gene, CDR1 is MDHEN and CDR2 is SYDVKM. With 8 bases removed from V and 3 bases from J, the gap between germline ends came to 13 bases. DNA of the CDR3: TGTGCCAGCGCGAACCCGGGGGACTATGGCTACACCTTC. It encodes CASANPGDYGYTF.

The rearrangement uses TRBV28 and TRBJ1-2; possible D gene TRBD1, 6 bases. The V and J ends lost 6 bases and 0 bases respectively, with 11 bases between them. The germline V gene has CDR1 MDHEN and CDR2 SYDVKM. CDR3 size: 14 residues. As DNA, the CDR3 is TGTGCCAGCAGACCCGGGACAACTAACTATGGCTACACCTTC. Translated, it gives CASRPGTTNYGYTF.

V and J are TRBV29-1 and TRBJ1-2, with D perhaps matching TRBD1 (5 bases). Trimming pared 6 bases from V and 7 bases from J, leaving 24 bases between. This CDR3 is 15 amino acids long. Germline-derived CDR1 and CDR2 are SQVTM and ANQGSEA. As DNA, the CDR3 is TGCAGCGTCCCCCAGAATCCGGGCAGGGCCGGTGGCTACACCTTC. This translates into CSVPQNPGRAGGYTF.

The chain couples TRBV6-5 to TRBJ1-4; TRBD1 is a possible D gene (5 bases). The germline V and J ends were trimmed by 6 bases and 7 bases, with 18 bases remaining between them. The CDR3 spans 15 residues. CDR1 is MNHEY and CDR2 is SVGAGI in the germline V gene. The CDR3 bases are TGTGCCAGCAGGCCCGGGACGTCTTGGGGTGAAAAACTGTTTTTT. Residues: CASRPGTSWGEKLFF.

The CDR3 spells CASSQKLDTDTQYF. The CDR3 bases are TGCGCCAGCAGCCAAAAACTAGACACAGATACGCAGTATTTT. The chain uses TRBV4-1 and TRBJ2-3; possibly TRBD2 for D (5 bases). Germline CDR1 MGHRA, CDR2 YSYEKL. Trimming left V 2 bases short and J 2 bases short, with 8 bases between. The CDR3 covers 14 residues.

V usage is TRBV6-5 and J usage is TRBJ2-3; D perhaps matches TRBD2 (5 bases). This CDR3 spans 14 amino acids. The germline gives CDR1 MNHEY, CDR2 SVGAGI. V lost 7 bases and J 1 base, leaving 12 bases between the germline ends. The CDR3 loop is CASTRRHGTDTQYF. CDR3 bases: TGTGCCAGCACCAGGAGGCACGGCACAGATACGCAGTATTTT.

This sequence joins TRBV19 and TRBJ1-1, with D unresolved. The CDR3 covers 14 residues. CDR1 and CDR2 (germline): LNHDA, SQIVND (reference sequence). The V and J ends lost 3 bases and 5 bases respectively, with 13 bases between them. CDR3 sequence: CASSIRDLGTEAFF. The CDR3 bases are TGTGCCAGTAGTATCCGAGACTTGGGTACTGAAGCTTTCTTT. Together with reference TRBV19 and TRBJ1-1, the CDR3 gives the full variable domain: DGGITQSPKYLFRKEGQNVTLSCEQNLNHDAMYWYRQDPGQGLRLIYYSQIVNDFQKGDIAEGYSVSREKKESFPLTVTSAQKNPTAFYLCASSIRDLGTEAFFGQGTRLTVV.

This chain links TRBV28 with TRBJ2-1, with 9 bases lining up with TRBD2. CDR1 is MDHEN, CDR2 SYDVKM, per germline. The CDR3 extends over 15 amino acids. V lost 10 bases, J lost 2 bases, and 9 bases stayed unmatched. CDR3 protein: CATLAGALPYNEQFF. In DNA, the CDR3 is TGTGCCACTTTAGCGGGAGCGTTACCCTACAATGAGCAGTTCTTC.

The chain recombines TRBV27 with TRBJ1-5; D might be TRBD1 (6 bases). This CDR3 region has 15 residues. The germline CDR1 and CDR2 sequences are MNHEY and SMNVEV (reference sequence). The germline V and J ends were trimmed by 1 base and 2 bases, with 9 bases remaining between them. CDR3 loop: CASSLFRGGNQPQHF. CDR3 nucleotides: TGTGCCAGCAGTTTATTCAGGGGTGGCAATCAGCCCCAGCATTTT.

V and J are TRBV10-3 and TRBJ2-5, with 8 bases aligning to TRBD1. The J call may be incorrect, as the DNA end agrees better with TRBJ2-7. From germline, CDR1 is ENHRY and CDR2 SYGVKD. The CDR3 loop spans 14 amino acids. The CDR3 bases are TGTGCCATCAAGGACAGGGTACTTTCCTACGAGCAGTACTTC. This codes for CAIKDRVLSYEQYF.

The CDR3 DNA reads TGCGCCAGCAGCCAAGGGGGCGGAGGGGGGATCACAGATACGCAGTATTTT. It codes for CASSQGGGGGITDTQYF. The gene calls are TRBV4-1 and TRBJ2-3; the D call may be TRBD1 or TRBD2 (6 bases each). With 1 base removed from V and 2 bases from J, the gap between germline ends came to 16 bases. Looked up from germline, CDR1 is MGHRA and CDR2 is YSYEKL. This CDR3 spans 17 amino acids.

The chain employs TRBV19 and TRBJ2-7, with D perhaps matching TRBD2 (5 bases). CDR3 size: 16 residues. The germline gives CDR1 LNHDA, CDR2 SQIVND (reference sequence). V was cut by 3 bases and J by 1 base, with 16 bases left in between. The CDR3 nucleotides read TGTGCCAGTAGTATCACAGTGGGAGCTCGGTCCTACGAGCAGTACTTC. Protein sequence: CASSITVGARSYEQYF.

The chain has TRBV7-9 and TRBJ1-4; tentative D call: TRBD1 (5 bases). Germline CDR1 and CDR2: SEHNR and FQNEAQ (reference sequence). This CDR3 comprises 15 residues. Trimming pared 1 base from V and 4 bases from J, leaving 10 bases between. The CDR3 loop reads CASSLGLGDNEKLFF. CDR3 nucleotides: TGTGCCAGCAGCTTAGGTTTGGGGGATAATGAAAAACTGTTTTTT. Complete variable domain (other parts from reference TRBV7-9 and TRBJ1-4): DTGVSQNPRHKITKRGQNVTFRCDPISEHNRLYWYRQTLGQGPEFLTYFQNEAQLEKSRLLSDRFSAERPKGSFSTLEIQRTEQGDSAMYLCASSLGLGDNEKLFFGSGTQLSVL.

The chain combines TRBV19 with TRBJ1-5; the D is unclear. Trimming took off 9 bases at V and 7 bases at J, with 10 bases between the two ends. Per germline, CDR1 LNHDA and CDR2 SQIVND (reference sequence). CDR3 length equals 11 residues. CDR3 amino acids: CARRIQQPQHF. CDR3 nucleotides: TGTGCCAGGCGGATTCAGCAGCCCCAGCATTTT.

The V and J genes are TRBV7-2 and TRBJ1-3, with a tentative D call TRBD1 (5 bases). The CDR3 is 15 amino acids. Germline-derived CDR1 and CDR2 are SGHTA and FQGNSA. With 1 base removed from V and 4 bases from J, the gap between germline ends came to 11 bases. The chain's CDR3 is CASSLVWGSGNTIYF. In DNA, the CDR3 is TGTGCCAGCAGCTTAGTGTGGGGGTCGGGAAACACCATATATTTT.